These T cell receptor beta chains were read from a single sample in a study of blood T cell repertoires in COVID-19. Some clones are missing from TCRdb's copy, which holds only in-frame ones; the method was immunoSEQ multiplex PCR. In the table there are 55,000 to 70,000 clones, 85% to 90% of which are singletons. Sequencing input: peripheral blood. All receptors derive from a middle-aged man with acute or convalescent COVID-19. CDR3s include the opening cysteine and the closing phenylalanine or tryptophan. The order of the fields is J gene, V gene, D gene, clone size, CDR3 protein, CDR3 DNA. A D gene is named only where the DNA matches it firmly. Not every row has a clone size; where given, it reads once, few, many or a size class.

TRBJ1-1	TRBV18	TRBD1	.	CASSPGAGTEGTAFF	TGTGCCAGCTCACCAGGAGCCGGGACAGAGGGGACCGCTTTCTTT
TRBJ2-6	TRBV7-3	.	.	CASSLYSQGSVSSGANVLTF	TGTGCCAGCAGCTTATATTCCCAGGGCAGCGTCAGCTCTGGGGCCAACGTCCTGACTTTC
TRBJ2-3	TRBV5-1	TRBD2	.	CASSLWGGSTDTQYF	TGCGCCAGCAGCCTGTGGGGGGGAAGCACAGATACGCAGTATTTT
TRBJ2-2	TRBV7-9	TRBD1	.	CASSSREGQGLSGELFF	TGTGCCAGCAGCTCCCGAGAGGGACAGGGGTTATCCGGGGAGCTGTTTTTT
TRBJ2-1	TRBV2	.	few	CASKETGVSYNEQFF	TGTGCCAGCAAGGAGACAGGAGTCTCCTACAATGAGCAGTTCTTC
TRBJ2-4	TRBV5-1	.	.	CASSLRGGENIQYF	TGCGCCAGCAGCTTAAGAGGGGGGGAAAACATTCAGTACTTC
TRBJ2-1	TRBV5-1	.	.	CASSLGAEADLYNEQFF	TGCGCCAGCAGCTTGGGGGCAGAAGCCGACCTCTACAATGAGCAGTTCTTC
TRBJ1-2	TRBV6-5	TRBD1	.	CASSYFGQGYGYTF	TGTGCCAGCAGTTACTTCGGACAGGGCTATGGCTACACCTTC
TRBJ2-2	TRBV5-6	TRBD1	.	CASRTGFFSTGANTGELFF	TGTGCCAGCAGGACAGGATTTTTTTCGACAGGGGCGAACACCGGGGAGCTGTTTTTT
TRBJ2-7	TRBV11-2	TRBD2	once	CASSFSGVSYEQYF	TGTGCCAGCAGCTTTAGCGGGGTGTCCTACGAGCAGTACTTC
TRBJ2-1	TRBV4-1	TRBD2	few	CASSQDRLPSGRANNEQFF	TGCGCCAGCAGCCAAGATCGGCTTCCCAGCGGGAGGGCCAACAATGAGCAGTTCTTC
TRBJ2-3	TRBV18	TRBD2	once	CASSPWSSGAPDTQYF	TGTGCCAGCTCACCGTGGTCTAGCGGGGCCCCAGATACGCAGTATTTT
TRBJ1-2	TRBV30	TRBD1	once	CAWSVYLGQPYGYTF	TGTGCCTGGAGTGTTTATTTGGGACAGCCGTATGGCTACACCTTC
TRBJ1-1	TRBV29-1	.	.	CSVEGRGGWAFF	TGCAGCGTTGAAGGGAGAGGAGGGTGGGCTTTCTTT
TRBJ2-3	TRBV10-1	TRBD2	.	CASSERLAGDTQYF	TGCGCCAGCAGTGAGAGGTTAGCGGGGGATACGCAGTATTTT
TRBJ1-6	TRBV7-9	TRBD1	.	CASSYRGPLHF	TGTGCCAGCAGCTACAGGGGACCCCTCCACTTT
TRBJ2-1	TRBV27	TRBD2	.	CASSRLAGGPWEQFF	TGTGCCAGCAGTAGACTAGCGGGAGGGCCGTGGGAGCAGTTCTTC
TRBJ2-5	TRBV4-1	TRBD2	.	CASSHGGGKTQYF	TGCGCCAGCAGCCACGGGGGGGGAAAGACCCAGTACTTC
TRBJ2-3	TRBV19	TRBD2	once	CASSIAGLAGASLELFTQYF	TGTGCCAGTAGTATAGCCGGCCTAGCGGGAGCTTCTCTGGAGTTGTTTACGCAGTATTTT
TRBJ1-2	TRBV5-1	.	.	CASSMTEPNYGYTF	TGCGCCAGCAGCATGACAGAGCCCAACTATGGCTACACCTTC
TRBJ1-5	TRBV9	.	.	CASSTDSNQPQHF	TGTGCCAGCAGCACAGACAGCAATCAGCCCCAGCATTTT
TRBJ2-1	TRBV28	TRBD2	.	CASSLYRGTRGNEQFF	TGTGCCAGCAGTTTATATCGGGGGACTAGGGGCAATGAGCAGTTCTTC
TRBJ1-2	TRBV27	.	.	CASPDGYTF	TGTGCCAGCCCCGATGGCTACACCTTC
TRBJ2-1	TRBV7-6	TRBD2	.	CASSFSLAGVNEQFF	TGTGCCAGCAGCTTTAGTCTAGCGGGAGTAAATGAGCAGTTCTTC
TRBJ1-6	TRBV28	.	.	CASSLQGLPSPLHF	TGTGCCAGCAGTTTGCAGGGGCTACCTTCACCCCTCCACTTT
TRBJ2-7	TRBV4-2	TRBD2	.	CASSQGSSGYEQYF	TGTGCCAGCAGCCAAGGGTCTAGCGGTTACGAGCAGTACTTC
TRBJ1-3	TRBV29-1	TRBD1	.	CSAKTGGRNTIYF	TGCAGCGCAAAGACAGGGGGGAGGAACACCATATATTTT
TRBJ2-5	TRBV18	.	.	CASSPPSYNQETQYF	TGTGCCAGCTCTCCCCCTAGCTATAACCAAGAGACCCAGTACTTC
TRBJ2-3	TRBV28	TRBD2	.	CASSPPRTSRHPQYF	TGTGCCAGCAGTCCCCCTCGGACTAGCCGGCATCCGCAGTATTTT
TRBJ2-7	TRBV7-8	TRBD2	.	CASSLAEVYEQYF	TGTGCCAGCAGTCTAGCGGAAGTCTACGAGCAGTACTTC
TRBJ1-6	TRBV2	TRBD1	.	CAGATQGDSPLHF	TGTGCCGGGGCGACACAGGGGGATTCACCCCTCCACTTT
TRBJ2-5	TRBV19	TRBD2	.	CASSIPRTSGQETQYF	TGTGCCAGTAGTATACCAAGGACTAGCGGACAAGAGACCCAGTACTTC
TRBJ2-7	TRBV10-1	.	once	CASSTSLSEQYF	TGCGCCAGCAGCACTAGCTTAAGTGAGCAGTACTTC
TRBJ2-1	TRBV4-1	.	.	CASSRPGRELRHEQFF	TGCGCCAGCAGCCGTCCAGGCCGGGAGTTGCGCCATGAGCAGTTCTTC
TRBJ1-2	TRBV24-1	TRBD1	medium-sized	CATSDPRTGKEGYTF	TGTGCCACCAGTGACCCACGGACAGGGAAAGAAGGCTACACCTTC
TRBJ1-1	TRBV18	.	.	CASLPQRDTEAFF	TGTGCCAGCTTACCACAGAGAGACACTGAAGCTTTCTTT
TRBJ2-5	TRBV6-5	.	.	CASSYSRASQETQYF	TGTGCCAGCAGTTACTCCAGGGCTAGTCAAGAGACCCAGTACTTC
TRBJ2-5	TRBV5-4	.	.	CASSLGQQQETQYF	TGTGCCAGCAGCTTGGGACAGCAACAAGAGACCCAGTACTTC
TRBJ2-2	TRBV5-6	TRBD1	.	CASSWGQGSGGELFF	TGTGCCAGCAGCTGGGGACAGGGGTCAGGCGGGGAGCTGTTTTTT
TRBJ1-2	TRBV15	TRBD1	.	CATSLTGGGLGYTF	TGTGCCACCAGCTTGACAGGGGGCGGATTGGGCTACACCTTC
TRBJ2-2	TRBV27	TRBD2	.	CASSLREGIGELFF	TGTGCCAGCAGTTTGCGGGAGGGAATCGGGGAGCTGTTTTTT
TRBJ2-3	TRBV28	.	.	CASSLWSSRSTDTQYF	TGTGCCAGCAGTTTATGGTCTAGCCGGAGCACAGATACGCAGTATTTT
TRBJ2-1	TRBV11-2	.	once	CASSLRGEYNEQFF	TGTGCCAGCAGCTTACGAGGAGAGTACAATGAGCAGTTCTTC
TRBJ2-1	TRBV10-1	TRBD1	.	CASSVGQGADEQFF	TGCGCCAGCAGTGTTGGGCAGGGGGCTGATGAGCAGTTCTTC
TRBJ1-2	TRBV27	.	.	CASSLDSSNYGYTF	TGTGCCAGCAGTCTAGACAGCTCGAACTATGGCTACACCTTC
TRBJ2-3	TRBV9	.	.	CASSPGTYTDTQYF	TGTGCCAGCAGCCCCGGGACTTACACAGATACGCAGTATTTT
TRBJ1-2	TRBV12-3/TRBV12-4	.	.	CASSLGQGYGYTF	TGTGCCAGCAGTTTGGGCCAGGGGTACGGCTACACCTTC
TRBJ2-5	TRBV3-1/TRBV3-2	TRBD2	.	CASSQELASGQETQYF	TGTGCCAGCAGCCAAGAGCTGGCTAGCGGCCAAGAGACCCAGTACTTC
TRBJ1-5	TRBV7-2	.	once	CASSLVTGFGSQPQHF	TGTGCCAGCAGCTTAGTTACAGGGTTCGGTAGTCAGCCCCAGCATTTT
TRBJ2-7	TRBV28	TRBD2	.	CASSSGTSVTYEQYF	TGTGCCAGCAGTTCAGGGACTAGCGTAACCTACGAGCAGTACTTC
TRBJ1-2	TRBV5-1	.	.	CASSLEPTRSNYGYTF	TGCGCCAGCAGCTTGGAGCCAACCCGCTCTAACTATGGCTACACCTTC
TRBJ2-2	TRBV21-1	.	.	CASSKEGGPTGELFF	TGTGCCAGCAGCAAAGAGGGGGGGCCCACCGGGGAGCTGTTTTTT
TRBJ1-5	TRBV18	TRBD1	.	CASSVNRGSNQPQHF	TGTGCCAGCTCAGTAAACAGGGGCAGCAATCAGCCCCAGCATTTT
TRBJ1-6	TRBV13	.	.	CASSRREGWQSPLHF	TGTGCCAGCAGCCGTCGCGAGGGATGGCAATCACCCCTCCACTTT